These 9 T cell receptor beta chains came from one sample sequenced in a study of T cell responses to AZD1222 COVID-19 vaccine. Clones were sequenced by immunoSEQ multiplex PCR, and TCRdb holds only the in-frame ones, with some missing. This sample yields more than 95,000 clones, of which about 89% are seen a single time; 6.5% to 7.5% belongs to the top ten. Sequenced here: peripheral blood, sampled 28 days after the second AZD1222 dose. The receptor source for this set is an adult who received the AZD1222 COVID-19 vaccine.

The V gene is TRBV19, the J gene TRBJ2-3, with D unresolved. The CDR3 sequence is 16 residues long. The V gene lost 3 bases and the J gene lost 2 bases, with 15 bases spanning the gap. Per the germline V gene, CDR1 is LNHDA and CDR2 is SQIVND (reference sequence). The CDR3 here is CASSMHFGSSTDTQYF. CDR3 in DNA: TGTGCCAGTAGTATGCATTTTGGCTCCTCCACAGATACGCAGTATTTT.

The V and J genes are TRBV4-3 and TRBJ2-6; no clear D gene. Per the germline V gene, CDR1 is LGHNA and CDR2 is YSLEER. The CDR3 sequence is 16 residues long. V was pared by 0 bases and J by 3 bases, with 9 bases between. The CDR3 spells CASSQDRTYGANVLTF. The DNA of the CDR3 is TGCGCCAGCAGCCAAGATAGGACCTATGGGGCCAACGTCCTGACTTTC.

The gene calls are TRBV13 and TRBJ1-2; the match to TRBD1 covers 9 bases. The CDR3 extends over 14 amino acids. Trimming at V came to 3 bases and at J to 4 bases, leaving 3 bases not matched to a gene. Germline CDR1 is PRHDT and CDR2 is FYEKMQ (reference sequence). CDR3 loop: CASSLTGGVYGYTF. CDR3 coding DNA: TGTGCCAGCAGCTTGACAGGGGGAGTCTATGGCTACACCTTC.

V gene TRBV5-1 combines with J gene TRBJ2-7, with D perhaps TRBD1 (5 bases). V lost 5 bases and J lost 1, with 13 bases in between. Looked up from germline, CDR1 is SGHRS and CDR2 is YFSETQ. The CDR3 consists of 14 residues. CDR3 nucleotide sequence: TGCGCCAGCAGTCCTTTTACAGGTTCCTACGAGCAGTACTTC. This codes for CASSPFTGSYEQYF.

The V gene is TRBV6-2 or TRBV6-3, the J gene TRBJ2-7; D unclear. V dropped 2 bases and J dropped 5 bases, with 4 bases sitting between them. The CDR3 sequence is 11 residues long. Germline loops: CDR1 MNHEY, CDR2 SVGEGT. As DNA, the CDR3 is TGTGCCAGCAGTTACGGTCACGAGCAGTACTTC. As protein: CASSYGHEQYF.

The V call is TRBV18, the J call TRBJ2-2; D is unclear. The V end lost 6 bases, the J end lost 6 bases, and 8 bases lay between the germline ends. CDR3 length: 12 amino acids. Germline assignment: CDR1 KGHSH and CDR2 LQKENI. CDR3 nucleotide sequence: TGTGCCAGCTCCCCCGCAGCCGGGGAGCTGTTTTTT. Protein product: CASSPAAGELFF.

In nucleotides, the CDR3 is TGTGCCAGCAGTTCCCCCGACCCGTGGACCGGGGAGCTGTTTTTT. Translating gives CASSSPDPWTGELFF. The genes are TRBV6-5 and TRBJ2-2; D remains unclear. Trimming removed 4 bases from V and 5 bases from J, with 14 bases in between. Germline-derived CDR1 and CDR2 are MNHEY and SVGAGI. The CDR3 has 15 amino acids.

The CDR3 sequence: CASSMLTYGYTF. The CDR3 DNA reads as TGTGCCAGCTCAATGCTTACCTATGGCTACACCTTC. The V gene is TRBV18, the J gene TRBJ1-2; D call uncertain. This CDR3 has 12 residues. Per germline, CDR1 KGHSH and CDR2 LQKENI. The V end lost 5 bases, the J end lost 4 bases, and 8 bases lay between the germline ends.

This chain joins TRBV11-3 and TRBJ2-2; TRBD2 agrees at 8 bases. This CDR3 contains 14 residues. Per the germline V gene, CDR1 is SGHNT and CDR2 is YENEEA. V lost 7 bases and J lost 1; bases outside the gene matches: 2. The CDR3 region has the DNA TGTGCCAGCAACAGCGGGAGGAACACCGGGGAGCTGTTTTTT. It codes for CASNSGRNTGELFF.